This TCR beta chain came from a study of blood T cell repertoires in COVID-19 (dated by TCRdb to the early 2020s). Describing the broader study: Collaborator samples came from the United States, Italy and Spain and covered acute and convalescent phases of COVID-19. The prospective study material was composed of cDNA or gDNA derived from T cells, B-cell-depleted T cells, or PBMCs. Subjects who had been exposed to COVID-19, were actively infected with it, or had recovered from it provided the deeply sampled blood TCRbeta repertoires that made up the dataset. The repertoires were released in a freely available public database meant as a resource for research on the immune response to SARS-CoV-2. The samples were drawn from two sources: the first 160 participants of the ongoing ImmuneRACE study, and over 1,000 subjects contributed by 6 global collaborators. A de-identified subject ID, COVID-19 status, age in years and sex were almost always included in the sample metadata. Where available, HLA class I and class II types were taken from metadata supplied by the sample provider and were not determined by assay-based typing.

Regarding this clone: Its antigen is unknown. No qualities accompany the bases; no much larger clone lies one base away.

Whole blood was collected in K2EDTA tubes by collaborating institutions according to the institutions' own protocols. Collaborator samples were shipped for TCRbeta analysis as frozen whole blood, isolated PBMCs, or DNA extracted from either sample type. TCRbeta CDR3 regions were amplified from genomic DNA by means of the immunoSEQ Assay, a bias-controlled multiplex PCR. The paper's processing steps were these. The number of nucleated cells in each sample was estimated by amplification of reference gene primers within the assay. To quantify the absolute abundance of each unique TCRbeta CDR3 rearrangement, sequence reads were collapsed and filtered. For each sample, productive Simpson clonality was calculated as the square root of Simpson's diversity index across productive rearrangements. Imported from immuneACCESS, the table was reduced by TCRdb to in-frame sequences with V and J called. These copies leave out some clones; in studies compared against another copy, an unresolved V gene accounts for under half, and the cause of the remainder is not known. From that table come the V and J calls and clone size; the DNA was used to work out D and trimming. Across this sample there are about 57,000 clones, with less than 80% seen only once. The ten largest clones represent roughly 3.7% of the sample.

Looking up the germline V gene yields CDR1 SGHTA and CDR2 FQGNSA. V is shortened by 4 bases, J by 4 bases, and the region joining them spans 19 bases. Measured from the cysteine to the phenylalanine, the CDR3 is 16 residues long. The CDR3 DNA has 48 bases and is translated from base 1. The full study reports these points: The amount of clinical and demographic metadata varied by source and participant and was provided uncurated.

The TCR originated in a man in his 60s with acute or convalescent COVID-19. Material for sequencing was peripheral blood. The V gene is TRBV7-2 and the J gene is TRBJ2-5; TRBD2 is a possible D gene, resting on 6 matching bases. In nucleotide form, the sequence is TGTGCCAGCAGCTCCGGGTGGGGAGGAATGAGAGAGACCCAGTACTTC. Its coded protein is CASSSGWGGMRETQYF.